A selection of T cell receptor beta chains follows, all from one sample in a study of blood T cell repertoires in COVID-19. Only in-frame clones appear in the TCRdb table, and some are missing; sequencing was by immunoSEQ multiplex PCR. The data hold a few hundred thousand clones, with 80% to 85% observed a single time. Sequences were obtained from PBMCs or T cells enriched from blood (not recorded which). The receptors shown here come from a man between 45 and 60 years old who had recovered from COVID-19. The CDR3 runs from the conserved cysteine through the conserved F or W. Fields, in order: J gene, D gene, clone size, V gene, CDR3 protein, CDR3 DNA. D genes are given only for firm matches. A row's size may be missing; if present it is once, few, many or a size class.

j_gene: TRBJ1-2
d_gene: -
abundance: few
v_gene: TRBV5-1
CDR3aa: CASSLAGVNYGYTF
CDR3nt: TGCGCCAGCAGCTTGGCAGGGGTAAACTATGGCTACACCTTC

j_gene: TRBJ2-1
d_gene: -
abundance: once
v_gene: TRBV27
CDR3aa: CASSLALAYEQFF
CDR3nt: TGTGCCAGCAGTTTAGCACTAGCTTATGAGCAGTTCTTC

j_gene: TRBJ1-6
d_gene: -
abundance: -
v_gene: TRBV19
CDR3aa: CASSILGLGDSPLHF
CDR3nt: TGTGCCAGTAGTATCTTGGGGTTGGGAGATTCACCCCTCCACTTT

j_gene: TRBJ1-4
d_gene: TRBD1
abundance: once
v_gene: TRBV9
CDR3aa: CASSVGGTGTQKLFF
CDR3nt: TGTGCCAGCAGCGTAGGCGGGACAGGGACTCAAAAACTGTTTTTT

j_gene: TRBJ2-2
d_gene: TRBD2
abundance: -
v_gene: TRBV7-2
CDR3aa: CASSLSGRAGELFF
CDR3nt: TGTGCCAGCAGCTTAAGCGGGAGGGCCGGGGAGCTGTTTTTT

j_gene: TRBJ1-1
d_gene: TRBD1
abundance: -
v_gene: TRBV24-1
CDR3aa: CAIKGQGAWGAFF
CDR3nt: TGTGCCATCAAGGGCCAGGGGGCTTGGGGAGCTTTCTTT

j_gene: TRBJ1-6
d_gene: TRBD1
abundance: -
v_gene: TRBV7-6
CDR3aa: CASSSYRGENSPLHF
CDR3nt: TGTGCCAGCAGCAGCTACAGGGGCGAGAATTCACCCCTCCACTTT

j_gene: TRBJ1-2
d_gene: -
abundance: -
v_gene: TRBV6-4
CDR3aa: CASSAGMGYGYTF
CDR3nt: TGTGCCAGCAGTGCCGGGATGGGCTATGGCTACACCTTC

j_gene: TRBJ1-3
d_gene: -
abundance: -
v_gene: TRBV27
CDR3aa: CASSLAGLPSGNTIYF
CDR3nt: TGTGCCAGCAGTTTAGCAGGACTGCCCTCTGGAAACACCATATATTTT

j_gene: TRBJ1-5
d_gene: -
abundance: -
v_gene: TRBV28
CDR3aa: CASSTLLSGNQPQHF
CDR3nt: TGTGCCAGCAGTACCCTTTTGTCGGGCAATCAGCCCCAGCATTTT

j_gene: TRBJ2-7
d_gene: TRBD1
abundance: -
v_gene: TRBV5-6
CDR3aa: CASSFDRGAEYF
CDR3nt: TGTGCCAGCAGCTTCGACAGGGGCGCTGAGTACTTC

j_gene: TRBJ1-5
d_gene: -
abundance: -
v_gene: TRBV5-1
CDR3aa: CASSLEGLSSNQPQHF
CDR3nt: TGCGCCAGCAGCTTGGAGGGGCTGAGTAGCAATCAGCCCCAGCATTTT

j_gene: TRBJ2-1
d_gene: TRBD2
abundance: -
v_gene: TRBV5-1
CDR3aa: CASSLGSGGYNEQFF
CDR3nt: TGCGCCAGCAGCTTGGGTAGCGGGGGGTACAATGAGCAGTTCTTC

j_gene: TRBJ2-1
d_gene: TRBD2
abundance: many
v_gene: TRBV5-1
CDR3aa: CASSLGGLAGVDNEQFF
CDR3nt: TGCGCCAGCAGCTTGGGAGGTCTAGCGGGAGTTGACAATGAGCAGTTCTTC

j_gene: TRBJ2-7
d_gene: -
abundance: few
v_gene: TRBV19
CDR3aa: CASSQSPAVGYEQYF
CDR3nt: TGTGCCAGTAGTCAATCCCCGGCGGTGGGCTACGAGCAGTACTTC

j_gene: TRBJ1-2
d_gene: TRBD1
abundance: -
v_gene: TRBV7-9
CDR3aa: CASSFSQGNYGYTF
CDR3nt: TGTGCCAGCAGCTTCTCACAGGGGAACTATGGCTACACCTTC

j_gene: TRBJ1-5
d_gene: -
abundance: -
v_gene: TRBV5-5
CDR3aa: CASSLMESVASNQPQHF
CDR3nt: TGTGCCAGCAGCTTGATGGAGTCCGTTGCTAGCAATCAGCCCCAGCATTTT

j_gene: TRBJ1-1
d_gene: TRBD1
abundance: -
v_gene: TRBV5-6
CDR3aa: CASSLYDRGRVLAFF
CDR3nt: TGTGCCAGCAGCTTGTATGACAGGGGGCGAGTTTTAGCTTTCTTT

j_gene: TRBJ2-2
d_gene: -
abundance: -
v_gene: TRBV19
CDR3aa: CASTDRPGELFF
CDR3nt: TGTGCCAGTACCGACAGGCCCGGGGAGCTGTTTTTT

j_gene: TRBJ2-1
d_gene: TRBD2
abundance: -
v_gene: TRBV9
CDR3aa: CASSGNWGTGGRYNEQFF
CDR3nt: TGTGCCAGCAGCGGTAACTGGGGGACGGGAGGGAGGTACAATGAGCAGTTCTTC

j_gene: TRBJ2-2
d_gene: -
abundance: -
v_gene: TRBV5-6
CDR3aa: CASSLRGMWIGELFF
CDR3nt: TGTGCCAGCAGTCTTAGGGGAATGTGGATCGGGGAGCTGTTTTTT

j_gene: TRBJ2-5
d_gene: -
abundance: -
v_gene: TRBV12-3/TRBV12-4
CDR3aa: CASRGGGTQYF
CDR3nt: TGTGCCAGCAGGGGAGGGGGGACCCAGTACTTC

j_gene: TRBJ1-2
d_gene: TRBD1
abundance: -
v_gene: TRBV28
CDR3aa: CASSPTQGAGYGYTF
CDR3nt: TGTGCCAGCAGTCCTACCCAGGGGGCTGGCTATGGCTACACCTTC

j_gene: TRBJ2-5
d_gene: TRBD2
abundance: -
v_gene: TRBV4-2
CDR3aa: CASSQGTSSIGLQETQYF
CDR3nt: TGTGCCAGCAGCCAAGGGACTAGCTCAATAGGGTTACAAGAGACCCAGTACTTC